This entry lists 7 T cell receptor beta chains sequenced from one sample in a study of Tregs in tolerant kidney transplant recipients. Sequencing was performed with immunoSEQ multiplex PCR; in TCRdb, only in-frame clones are kept and a portion is missing. The sample consists of some 68,000 clones, 80% to 85% of them appearing once. The specimen was CD4+ T cells from blood. The receptors derive from a human donor in good health.

Only one count was recorded for this clone. The chain carries TRBV7-6 and TRBJ2-5, with TRBD1 matching over 11 bases. Germline CDR1 reads SGHVS; CDR2 reads FNYEAQ. This CDR3 region has 16 residues. V shed 5 bases and J 4 bases; nucleotides not matched to a gene: 9. CDR3 nucleotides: TGTGCCAGCAGCGAAGCCGGGACAGGGGGGAGAGAGACCCAGTACTTC. Its protein is CASSEAGTGGRETQYF.

V usage is TRBV15 and J usage is TRBJ2-5; 12 nucleotides agree with TRBD2. V shed 1 base and J 5 bases; nucleotides not matched to a gene: 5. The germline V gene has CDR1 LNHNV and CDR2 YYDKDF (reference sequence). The CDR3 covers 16 residues. DNA for the CDR3: TGTGCCACCAGCAGAGGCCCTAGCGGGAGGGGGGAGACCCAGTACTTC. Residues: CATSRGPSGRGETQYF.

The CDR3 DNA is TGCGCCAGCAGGGAGGGGACAGGCAACTTGGGCGGCTATGGCTACACCTTC. This codes for CASREGTGNLGGYGYTF. The chain combines TRBV5-1 with TRBJ1-2; 8 positions match TRBD1. Looked up from germline, CDR1 is SGHRS and CDR2 is YFSETQ. V lost 5 bases to trimming and J lost 4 bases; unmatched junction nucleotides: 16. The CDR3 consists of 17 residues.

This clone was seen once. The chain has TRBV29-1 and TRBJ1-1; the D gene is possibly TRBD1 (6 bases). Germline loops: CDR1 SQVTM, CDR2 ANQGSEA. The CDR3 loop spans 15 amino acids. V gave up 5 bases and J gave up 3 bases, with 19 bases separating them. The CDR3 DNA reads TGCAGCGTTAGAACAACAGGGAACCCGGACACTGAAGCTTTCTTT. Protein sequence: CSVRTTGNPDTEAFF.

The chain recombines TRBV9 with TRBJ2-1, with 12 bases identical to TRBD2. Germline trimming cut 4 bases from V and 5 bases from J; bases unmatched to any gene: 4. The CDR3 has 15 amino acids. Germline CDR1 reads SGDLS; CDR2 reads YYNGEE. The CDR3 spells CASSPRTSGDNEQFF. In DNA form, the CDR3 reads TGTGCCAGCAGCCCGCGGACTAGCGGGGACAATGAGCAGTTCTTC.

This chain connects TRBV7-2 to TRBJ2-4; D call uncertain. Germline V gene data show CDR1 as SGHTA and CDR2 as FQGNSA. The CDR3 length is 14 residues. V gave up 0 bases and J gave up 6 bases, with 9 bases separating them. CDR3 loop: CASSLAYSPNIQYF. DNA of the CDR3: TGTGCCAGCAGCTTAGCCTACAGCCCAAACATTCAGTACTTC.

The J gene is TRBJ2-3, the V gene TRBV10-3; 9 bases fit TRBD2. J gave up 6 bases and V 6 bases, and 13 bases lay outside the gene matches. The length of the CDR3 is 16 residues. From germline, CDR1 is ENHRY and CDR2 SYGVKD. In DNA form, the CDR3 reads TGTGCCATCAGCCCACCCGTAGCGGGAGAGGCCGATACGCAGTATTTT. This gives the protein CAISPPVAGEADTQYF.